The next 2 T cell receptor beta chains were all read from a single sample in a study of cytomegalovirus exposure and HLA in healthy donors. The study ran its PCR with 60 Vbeta and 13 Jbeta primers. The method was immunoSEQ multiplex PCR; TCRdb's version includes in-frame clones alone and lacks a portion of them. Found here are around 58,000 clones, roughly 80% of them singletons; the top ten hold 5%. Sequenced sample: PBMCs. The receptors come from a male donor in good health and CMV-seropositive.

The V and J genes are TRBV10-3 and TRBJ1-5, with no clear D. Per germline, CDR1 ENHRY and CDR2 SYGVKD. Trimming removed 7 bases from V and 4 bases from J, with 11 bases in between. There are 13 residues in the CDR3. The CDR3 DNA sequence: TGTGCCATCACAGCGGCCGAAAATCAGCCCCAGCATTTT. This sequence encodes CAITAAENQPQHF.

The chain couples TRBV7-7 to TRBJ2-5; 9 nucleotides line up with TRBD1. This CDR3 comprises 16 residues. The junction had 9 bases not matched to a gene; V was cut back by 2 bases and J by 5 bases. Germline CDR1 and CDR2: SSHAT and FNYEAQ (reference sequence). CDR3 bases: TGTGCCAGCAGCTTAAGGACAGGGGACCGAGGGGAGACCCAGTACTTC. Protein: CASSLRTGDRGETQYF.